This TCR beta chain was retrieved from a study of shared clonotypes between healthy human individuals (dated by TCRdb to the early 2020s). For the wider study: A few men and two women, aged 18 to 49 years, made up the cohort. For each donor, CD4 naive and CD4 memory were each given three plates, CD8 naive was given two plates, and CD8 memory was given one plate. To estimate repertoire size and how much clonotypes are shared between individuals, the study performed deep sequencing of blood TCR repertoires from roughly five healthy adults. To increase sequencing depth and limit assay-specific biases, different laboratories used diverse techniques to prepare libraries and sequence TCR repertoires. Leukapheresis yielded between about 0.9 and 9 billion PBMCs per donor.

Of note for this clone: There is no known antigen for this receptor. One base away there is no much larger clone; base qualities are not given.

Donors were healthy HIV-negative adults with no recently reported acute infections or vaccinations. All donors were Caucasian adults living in Nashville, Tennessee, USA. CD4+ T cells were enriched through magnetic negative selection, after which naive cells were positively selected on CD45RA and the remaining negative fraction served as the memory subset. After blood collection by leukapheresis, PBMCs were isolated using Ficoll-Histopaque density gradient centrifugation and then cryopreserved in the vapor phase of liquid nitrogen. Purity and quantity of every magnetically sorted T cell population were checked by analytical flow cytometry. Each sorted fraction had its genomic DNA isolated and then quantified by UV absorbance on a Nanodrop 2000c. Reading the germline V gene gives CDR1 SNHLY and CDR2 FYNNEI. V loses 8 bases, J loses 4 bases, and the germline ends lie 26 bases apart. The CDR3 numbers 17 residues from cysteine through phenylalanine. Just CDR3 DNA is preserved here, 51 bases in frame from base 1.

General study outcomes and caveats: Larger estimated clonotype richness was generally found for naive subsets than for memory subsets. Sampling was restricted to blood, and TCR repertoires in tissues likely differ from the TCR repertoires found in blood. Across four donors, approximately 5% of naive CD4, approximately 3.6% of naive CD8, around 2.1% of memory CD4, and over 0.35% of memory CD8 clonotypes were shared. Incomplete sequencing was indicated by rarefaction of sorted-subset datasets, despite the large sequencing depth. Based on pairwise subsampling, the degree of clonotype sharing among donors was expected to be affected by sequencing depth. Higher generation probabilities were observed for clonotypes shared by all four sorted-subset donors than for non-shared clonotypes. Because the study included a small number of donors, the genetic and exposure-history diversity represented was limited.

Using the deep immunoSEQ assay, multiplex PCR amplified TCR CDR3 regions from genomic DNA. Genomic DNA extracted from each cell subset was distributed evenly over all wells of several immunoSEQ 96-well plates, and each plate served as one replicate. For sorted subsets, around 200 ng genomic DNA, equal to some 28,000 T cell genomes, was loaded into each replicate PCR. Purified libraries were measured with a Qubit 3.0 fluorometer, size-checked on a Bioanalyzer 2100, and measured again with the KAPA Library Quantification kit. Every immunoSEQ 96-well plate was sequenced on a dedicated single-read 150-cycle Illumina NextSeq 550 flow cell. The paper's processing steps were these. Because the immunoSEQ output included only junctional sequences and no quality scores, the filtering could not be the same as the filtering used for full-length reads. Sequences were annotated with PyIR, a Python wrapper for IgBLAST v1.9, using IMGT germline references to assign V/J genes and CDR3. Reads were removed for weak V/J assignments (E-value above 1e-6), missing CDR3, stop codons, out-of-frame junctions, or ambiguous translated residues. V3J clonotypes were defined by identical inferred V gene, J gene, and CDR3 amino acid sequence. To compute the percentage overlap between repertoires, the number of shared unique clonotypes was divided by the size of the smaller repertoire. RTK rarefaction, the Chao1 estimator, and Recon v2.1 estimates of unobserved clonotypes were used to assess repertoire richness. For all TCRbeta clonotypes obtained by the gDNA method from four donors, generation probabilities were computed with OLGA. TCRdb mirrors the immuneACCESS table, restricted to in-frame sequences. Some clones are absent from its copies; in checked studies, under half trace to an unresolved V gene, and the reason for the others is unknown. V, J and clone size are those of that table, while D and trimming were read from the DNA. The sample records about 2,500,000 clones, 90% to 95% of which are singletons. The leading ten clones occupy around 0.14% of the sample.

Sequenced: naive CD4+ T cells sorted from blood. The cell subset or site tag for this specimen amounts to: CD45RA+ positively selected. The chain was built from TRBV2 and TRBJ1-1; perhaps TRBD1 is the D gene, with 6 bases matching. The sequence derives from a man between 18 and 29 years old in good health. The DNA sequence is TGTGCCAGCCAACCCGCCTTTGCGAATACAGGGCCCACTGAAGCTTTCTTT. Translated, it gives CASQPAFANTGPTEAFF.